What follows are 27 T cell receptor beta chains derived from one specimen sequenced in a study of response to subunit inactivated influenza vaccine. TCRdb processed the RT-PCR reads anew with MiXCR; each CDR3 protein has one entry. The table includes approximately 700,000 distinct CDR3 sequences, about a sixth detected once. This material consisted of PBMCs from blood, taken roughly 12 days after vaccination. These receptors came from a man in his fifties who received an inactivated influenza vaccine.

The table lists this clonotype with many counts. This chain joins TRBV29-1 and TRBJ2-5, with 8 nucleotides matching TRBD1. V shed 3 bases, J shed 5 bases, and the junction held 2 bases outside the gene matches. Germline CDR1 and CDR2: SQVTM and ANQGSEA. This CDR3 contains 12 residues. CDR3: CSVEAGGETQYF. CDR3 bases: TGCAGCGTTGAGGCAGGGGGCGAGACCCAGTACTTC.

This clonotype was seen a few times. The chain employs TRBV7-9 and TRBJ1-2; D not certain. CDR1 is SEHNR, CDR2 FQNEAQ, per germline (reference sequence). The germline V and J ends were trimmed by 1 base and 5 bases, with 14 bases remaining between them. The length of the CDR3 is 15 residues. The CDR3 loop is CASSLERPTLYGYTF. In DNA, the CDR3 is TGTGCCAGCAGCTTAGAACGTCCAACTCTTTATGGCTACACCTTC. Full variable domain (remainder filled in from reference TRBV7-9 and TRBJ1-2): DTGVSQNPRHKITKRGQNVTFRCDPISEHNRLYWYRQTLGQGPEFLTYFQNEAQLEKSRLLSDRFSAERPKGSFSTLEIQRTEQGDSAMYLCASSLERPTLYGYTFGSGTRLTVV.

V and J are TRBV20-1 and TRBJ2-2; D could derive from TRBD1 or TRBD2 (5 bases each). Per the germline V gene, CDR1 is DFQATT and CDR2 is SNEGSKA (reference sequence). This CDR3 comprises 18 residues. V lost 1 base, J lost 0 bases, and 18 bases lay in between. The CDR3, as DNA: TGCAGTGCTAGAGTAGGGACGGGTCGTTTTGCGAACACCGGGGAGCTGTTTTTT. It is translated as CSARVGTGRFANTGELFF.

This clonotype was found a few times. This chain uses TRBV20-1 with TRBJ1-5, with a possible D match to TRBD1 (5 bases). The CDR3 sequence is 15 residues long. The V end lost 3 bases, the J end lost 1 base, and 13 bases lay between the germline ends. Germline V gene lookup returns CDR1 DFQATT and CDR2 SNEGSKA (reference sequence). The CDR3 spells CSARFGGGSNQPQHF. The CDR3 DNA reads TGCAGTGCTAGGTTTGGGGGAGGGAGCAATCAGCCCCAGCATTTT.

This clonotype was seen more than once but under ten times. DNA of the CDR3: TGTGCCAGCTCGACTAGCGGGCAGTCCTACAATGAGCAGTTCTTC. It yields the protein CASSTSGQSYNEQFF. The chain joins TRBV18 to TRBJ2-1; TRBD2 matches 10 bases. In germline, CDR1 is KGHSH, CDR2 LQKENI. The CDR3 has 15 amino acids. V shed 6 bases, J shed 1 base, and the junction held 3 bases outside the gene matches.

The CDR3 loop reads CASSLGLTRGSQFF. The CDR3 DNA sequence: TGTGCCAGCAGCTTAGGCCTTACCCGTGGGTCGCAGTTCTTC. J is TRBJ2-1 and V is TRBV13; D unclear. Trimming stripped 0 bases from V and 12 bases from J, with 15 bases between. Germline lookup yields CDR1 PRHDT and CDR2 FYEKMQ (reference sequence). This CDR3 spans 14 amino acids.

The chain joins TRBV12-3 or TRBV12-4 to TRBJ2-2; D is undetermined. Trimming took 0 bases from V and 6 from J, leaving 5 bases between them. The CDR3 extends over 13 amino acids. Here the CDR3 reads CASSLAGSGELFF. DNA for the CDR3: TGTGCCAGCAGTTTAGCGGGGTCCGGGGAGCTGTTTTTT.

This clonotype has more than one count but fewer than ten. The V gene is TRBV10-3, the J gene TRBJ1-2; weak D call: TRBD1 (6 bases). The CDR3 totals 13 residues. CDR1 and CDR2 (germline): ENHRY, SYGVKD. Trimming left V 8 bases short and J 3 bases short, with 13 bases between. CDR3 loop: CAILGQTDYGYTF. In nucleotides, the CDR3 is TGTGCCATCCTAGGACAGACCGACTATGGCTACACCTTC.

This clonotype was counted between two and nine times. The DNA for the CDR3 is TGCGCCAGCAGTCAACTCCTAGGACAGGGGTTTGCCAAAAACATTCAGTACTTC. Amino acid sequence: CASSQLLGQGFAKNIQYF. The rearrangement uses TRBV23-1 and TRBJ2-4, with 9 bases matching TRBD1. TRBV23-1 is assigned to the ORF class and has an uncertain function. The CDR3 loop spans 18 amino acids. Trimming cost V 2 bases and J 1 base; bases outside gene matches: 9.

This clonotype was seen many times. The chain uses TRBV7-9 and TRBJ2-7; a possible D gene is TRBD2 (6 bases). V gave up 2 bases and J gave up 1 base, with 9 bases separating them. This CDR3 contains 14 residues. Germline CDR1 and CDR2: SEHNR and FQNEAQ (reference sequence). The CDR3 DNA reads as TGTGCCAGCAGCTTAAGTCGGGGGTCCTACGAGCAGTACTTC. Protein product: CASSLSRGSYEQYF.

The chain carries TRBV4-3 and TRBJ2-5, with TRBD1 as a possible D gene (5 bases). V lost 0 bases and J 5 bases, leaving 10 bases between the germline ends. Germline V gene lookup returns CDR1 LGHNA and CDR2 YSLEER. CDR3 length: 14 amino acids. CDR3 sequence: CASSQEPGLETQYF. CDR3 nucleotides: TGCGCCAGCAGCCAAGAGCCAGGGTTGGAGACCCAGTACTTC.

The gene calls are TRBV11-2 and TRBJ2-3; 8 bases line up with TRBD2. V shed 4 bases, J shed 5 bases, and the junction held 11 bases outside the gene matches. The CDR3 spans 16 residues. The germline CDR1 and CDR2 sequences are SGHAT and FQNNGV. CDR3 protein: CASSSRPSGPEDTQYF. The CDR3 DNA is TGTGCCAGCAGCTCCAGGCCTAGCGGGCCCGAAGATACGCAGTATTTT.

The rearrangement uses TRBV11-2 and TRBJ2-1; D could derive from TRBD1 or TRBD2 (7 bases each). This CDR3 has 19 residues. The germline gives CDR1 SGHAT, CDR2 FQNNGV. Trimming took off 4 bases at V and 2 bases at J, with 24 bases between the two ends. CDR3 DNA sequence: TGTGCCAGCAGCTACTCCTTCCCAGGGGGGGGCTCTCCCTACAATGAGCAGTTCTTC. It codes for CASSYSFPGGGSPYNEQFF.

This clonotype was observed a few times. The gene calls are TRBV20-1 and TRBJ2-7; no firm D call. This CDR3 region has 14 residues. Deletions cut 0 bases from V and 0 bases from J, with 9 bases between. The germline V gene has CDR1 DFQATT and CDR2 SNEGSKA (reference sequence). CDR3: CSARDAVSSYEQYF. Here the CDR3 DNA reads TGCAGTGCTAGAGATGCAGTGAGCTCCTACGAGCAGTACTTC.

The V gene is TRBV5-1, the J gene TRBJ1-2; TRBD1 matches 9 bases. This CDR3 is 13 amino acids long. V lost 8 bases to trimming and J lost 4 bases; unmatched junction nucleotides: 6. From germline, CDR1 is SGHRS and CDR2 YFSETQ. CDR3 protein: CARTTGGSYGYTF. The CDR3 bases are TGCGCCAGAACTACAGGGGGCAGCTATGGCTACACCTTC.

CDR3 sequence: CSANRQGATATETQYF. CDR3 coding DNA: TGCAGTGCCAATCGACAGGGGGCGACAGCAACAGAGACCCAGTACTTC. The rearrangement joins TRBV20-1 to TRBJ2-5; TRBD1 matches at 10 bases. This CDR3 is built from 16 residues. From germline, CDR1 is DFQATT and CDR2 SNEGSKA (reference sequence). V lost 6 bases, J lost 4 bases, and 14 bases stayed unmatched.

This clonotype was seen only a few times. The chain couples TRBV20-1 to TRBJ2-5; 11 bases map to TRBD2. The ends lost 5 bases at V and 4 bases at J; junction bases unmatched: 3. Germline V CDR1 and CDR2: DFQATT, SNEGSKA (reference sequence). This CDR3 comprises 13 residues. CDR3 amino acids: CSAFSGRGETQYF. DNA for the CDR3: TGCAGTGCTTTTAGCGGGAGGGGAGAGACCCAGTACTTC.

At least ten counts were recorded for this clonotype. The chain carries TRBV6-2 or TRBV6-3 and TRBJ1-5; the D gene is possibly TRBD1 (6 bases). This CDR3 region has 14 residues. Per the germline V gene, CDR1 is MNHEY and CDR2 is SVGEGT. With 5 bases removed from V and 2 bases from J, the gap between germline ends came to 10 bases. CDR3 DNA: TGTGCCAGCAGTCCACAGGGAGGCAATCAGCCCCAGCATTTT. This sequence encodes CASSPQGGNQPQHF.

A few counts support this clonotype. This rearrangement joins TRBV7-9 to TRBJ2-4, with a tentative D call TRBD2 (5 bases). This CDR3 comprises 15 residues. Germline values: CDR1 SEHNR, CDR2 FQNEAQ (reference sequence). Trimming left V 2 bases short and J 2 bases short, with 10 bases between. The CDR3 nucleotides are TGTGCCAGCAGCTTATTGACGGGAACCAAAAACATTCAGTACTTC. This gives the protein CASSLLTGTKNIQYF.

The chain links TRBV6-2 or TRBV6-3 to TRBJ1-5, with a possible D match to TRBD1 (6 bases). Looked up from germline, CDR1 is MNHEY and CDR2 is SVGEGT. V was shortened by 7 bases and J by 2 bases, with 15 bases between the two germline ends. The CDR3 is made up of 15 amino acids. The CDR3 sequence: CASIDPSGGNQPQHF. DNA of the CDR3: TGTGCCAGCATCGACCCGTCAGGGGGCAATCAGCCCCAGCATTTT.

This clonotype was counted only a few times. The rearrangement links TRBV4-3 to TRBJ2-7, with TRBD1 matching 9 bases. CDR3 length equals 15 residues. In germline, CDR1 is LGHNA, CDR2 YSLEER. The V and J ends lost 0 bases and 5 bases, in that order; junction bases with no gene match: 5. The CDR3 nucleotides read TGCGCCAGCAGCCAAGATGGACAGGGGCACGACGAGCAGTACTTC. Residues: CASSQDGQGHDEQYF.

The rearrangement uses TRBV20-1 and TRBJ2-4, with TRBD2 matching over 12 bases. V was clipped by 6 bases and J by 6 bases; unmatched bases: 6. Per the germline V gene, CDR1 is DFQATT and CDR2 is SNEGSKA (reference sequence). CDR3 length: 14 residues. CDR3 amino acids: CSAFQLAGGNIQYF. Written as DNA, the CDR3 is TGCAGTGCCTTTCAACTAGCGGGAGGAAACATTCAGTACTTC.

A few counts support this clonotype. The rearrangement links TRBV12-3 or TRBV12-4 to TRBJ1-1, with D uncertain. The germline V and J ends were trimmed by 7 bases and 7 bases, with 10 bases remaining between them. The CDR3 extends over 11 amino acids. CDR3 coding DNA: TGTGCCAGCACCATCGCTGGTGAAGCTTTCTTT. Its translation is CASTIAGEAFF.

The CDR3 loop reads CASSPPWPDIKYTEAFF. As DNA, the CDR3 is TGTGCCAGCAGCCCGCCTTGGCCGGACATCAAGTACACTGAAGCTTTCTTT. This rearrangement joins TRBV7-3 to TRBJ1-1; TRBD1 is a possible D gene (5 bases). V lost 5 bases and J lost 3, with 22 bases in between. The CDR3 totals 17 residues. In germline, CDR1 is SGHTA, CDR2 FQGTGA.

This clonotype has at least ten counts. The genes are TRBV5-1 and TRBJ2-3, with TRBD1 matching over 7 bases. This CDR3 has 12 residues. The ends lost 4 bases at V and 10 bases at J; junction bases unmatched: 6. Germline lookup yields CDR1 SGHRS and CDR2 YFSETQ. Here the CDR3 reads CASSPDRTPQYF. CDR3 coding DNA: TGCGCCAGCAGCCCGGACAGGACTCCGCAGTATTTT.

This clonotype has at least ten counts. V usage is TRBV5-6 and J usage is TRBJ1-2; perhaps TRBD1 as D (5 bases). V was shortened by 3 bases and J by 8 bases, with 11 bases between the two germline ends. The CDR3 is 12 amino acids. The germline V gene has CDR1 SGHDT and CDR2 YYEEEE. This CDR3 reads CASSSGTEGYTF. The DNA for the CDR3 is TGTGCCAGCAGCTCCGGGACGGAGGGCTACACCTTC.

This clonotype turned up a few times. The CDR3 region is CASSPLAGGLGNEQFF. CDR3 sequence (DNA): TGTGCCAGCAGTCCTCTAGCGGGAGGCCTAGGAAATGAGCAGTTCTTC. The rearrangement joins TRBV7-9 to TRBJ2-1; 11 positions agree with TRBD2. V was pared by 6 bases and J by 7 bases, with 11 bases of the junction left unmatched. CDR3 length: 16 residues. Germline CDR1 SEHNR, CDR2 FQNEAQ (reference sequence).